Listed below are T cell receptor beta chains from one sample, sequenced in a study of blood T cell repertoires in COVID-19. The assay was immunoSEQ multiplex PCR, and TCRdb's table has in-frame clones only and misses some. This sample has a few hundred thousand clones, with 65% to 90% found just once. Sequencing input: PBMCs or T cells enriched from blood (not recorded which). These receptors were collected from a woman younger than 35 who had recovered from COVID-19. The CDR3 runs from the conserved cysteine through the conserved F or W. D genes are given only for firm matches. Size tells how often a clone was seen (once, few, many) or the class of an expanded clone, and some rows leave it out.

>TRBD1|TRBV5-1|TRBJ1-2|NA
CASSLAGAGGGYTF
TGCGCCAGCAGCTTGGCTGGGGCAGGGGGTGGCTACACCTTC
>NA|TRBV2|TRBJ1-1|NA
CASRAGSAAFF
TGTGCCAGCAGGGCGGGCAGTGCAGCTTTCTTT
>TRBD1|TRBV27|TRBJ2-6|NA
CASSRWGQGASGANVLTF
TGTGCCAGCAGTCGCTGGGGACAGGGGGCGTCTGGGGCCAACGTCCTGACTTTC
>NA|TRBV30|TRBJ1-3|NA
CAWSRDSRSGNTIYF
TGTGCCTGGAGTCGGGACTCCCGCTCTGGAAACACCATATATTTT
>NA|TRBV5-1|TRBJ1-3|NA
CASSLQGTGNTIYF
TGCGCCAGCAGCTTACAGGGTACCGGAAACACCATATATTTT
>TRBD1|TRBV4-1|TRBJ1-2|NA
CASSQEDRVVSADGYTF
TGCGCCAGCAGCCAAGAGGACAGGGTGGTGAGCGCGGACGGCTACACCTTC
>NA|TRBV6-2/TRBV6-3|TRBJ1-1|NA
CASSYQSGFTEAFF
TGTGCCAGCAGTTACCAATCAGGGTTCACTGAAGCTTTCTTT
>NA|TRBV19|TRBJ1-5|NA
CASSREGRSNQPQHF
TGTGCCAGTAGTAGGGAGGGACGTAGCAATCAGCCCCAGCATTTT
>NA|TRBV2|TRBJ1-4|NA
CASTQEERANEKLFF
TGTGCCAGCACTCAGGAGGAGCGGGCTAATGAAAAACTGTTTTTT
>TRBD1|TRBV2|TRBJ1-5|NA
CASRDREGSAQHF
TGTGCCAGCAGGGACAGGGAGGGATCGGCCCAGCATTTT
>TRBD2|TRBV6-2/TRBV6-3|TRBJ2-5|NA
CASSYLGLAGVEETQYF
TGTGCCAGCAGTTATCTCGGACTAGCGGGAGTTGAAGAGACCCAGTACTTC
>NA|TRBV6-2/TRBV6-3|TRBJ2-1|NA
CASRPTLVPSNEQFF
TGTGCCAGCAGGCCTACCCTGGTTCCCAGCAATGAGCAGTTCTTC
>NA|TRBV5-4|TRBJ2-1|NA
CASSSDLEVSYNEQFF
TGTGCCAGCAGCTCCGATCTAGAAGTCTCCTACAATGAGCAGTTCTTC
>NA|TRBV7-9|TRBJ1-6|NA
CASSFEGDSPLHF
TGTGCCAGCAGCTTTGAGGGGGATTCACCCCTCCACTTT
>TRBD1|TRBV2|TRBJ2-1|NA
CASSRSSGTAPKGYNEQFF
TGTGCCAGCAGTCGCTCCTCGGGGACAGCGCCGAAGGGCTACAATGAGCAGTTCTTC
>TRBD1|TRBV11-2|TRBJ1-6|NA
CASSRDRGRPLHF
TGTGCCAGCAGCCGGGACAGGGGGCGCCCCCTCCACTTT
>NA|TRBV13|TRBJ2-7|NA
CASSSTYEQYF
TGTGCCAGCAGCTCAACCTACGAGCAGTACTTC
>TRBD1|TRBV25-1|TRBJ1-6|NA
CASSKDRAPPLHF
TGTGCCAGCAGTAAAGACAGGGCCCCACCCCTCCACTTT
>NA|TRBV5-4|TRBJ1-1|once
CASSLDWQGTEAFF
TGTGCCAGCAGCTTGGATTGGCAGGGCACTGAAGCTTTCTTT
>TRBD1|TRBV7-2|TRBJ2-7|NA
CASSLEGALSYEQYF
TGTGCCAGCAGCTTAGAGGGGGCCCTCTCCTACGAGCAGTACTTC
>NA|TRBV27|TRBJ1-1|once
CASSLRAGMLNTEAFF
TGTGCCAGCAGTTTACGAGCGGGGATGCTCAACACTGAAGCTTTCTTT
>NA|TRBV19|TRBJ1-1|NA
CASGGREAFF
TGTGCCAGCGGAGGACGTGAAGCTTTCTTT
>NA|TRBV29-1|TRBJ2-7|once
CSVEGGYYEQYF
TGCAGCGTTGAAGGCGGGTACTACGAGCAGTACTTC
>TRBD1|TRBV28|TRBJ1-2|NA
CASSLGGPLAGGYFGYTF
TGTGCCAGCAGTTTAGGAGGCCCCCTGGCAGGGGGCTATTTTGGCTACACCTTC
>NA|TRBV28|TRBJ1-4|NA
CASSQSQGRNEKLFF
TGTGCCAGCAGTCAATCCCAGGGGCGCAATGAAAAACTGTTTTTT
>NA|TRBV28|TRBJ1-2|once
CASSDNHGYTF
TGTGCCAGCAGTGACAACCATGGCTACACCTTC
>TRBD1|TRBV30|TRBJ2-5|NA
CAWAGQGGETQYF
TGTGCCTGGGCCGGACAGGGAGGAGAGACCCAGTACTTC
>NA|TRBV2|TRBJ2-1|NA
CASSNRATAEQFF
TGTGCCAGCAGTAACCGTGCGACAGCTGAGCAGTTCTTC
>TRBD1|TRBV7-8|TRBJ1-5|NA
CASRRDRASNQPQHF
TGTGCCAGCAGGCGGGACAGGGCGAGCAATCAGCCCCAGCATTTT